This paragraph covers one TCR beta chain sequence. The data were obtained in a study of blood T cell repertoires in COVID-19. Study in general: Some COVID-19 samples were acute and others convalescent; all came from the United States, Italy and Spain.

Assay used: immunoSEQ multiplex PCR; TCRdb lists only in-frame clones, some missing. Of under 300,000 clones in the sample, 80% to 90% are singletons; the top ten hold approximately 11%. V dropped 6 bases and J dropped 0; count of bases not matched to a gene: 4. Germline V CDR1 and CDR2: MNHNY, SVGAGI (reference sequence). The CDR3 runs to 16 residues. The gene calls are TRBV6-6 and TRBJ2-3; 12 nucleotides match TRBD2. Material: peripheral blood. The origin of this receptor is a woman in her sixties or seventies with acute or convalescent COVID-19. This chain's CDR3 is CASSPGLAGSTDTQYF. The DNA of the CDR3 is TGTGCCAGCAGCCCGGGACTAGCGGGTAGCACAGATACGCAGTATTTT.